This T cell receptor (beta chain) was recovered during a study of T-cell reconstitution after alpha-beta-depleted transplantation in children. Unique molecular identifiers were incorporated into the prepared TCRbeta library. TCRdb ran MiXCR on the PCR reads and lists one entry per CDR3 protein. The data show approximately 1,000,000 distinct CDR3 sequences, around 30% seen once. The receptor comes from a boy in the first two years of life who had a stem cell transplant for SCID, so the T cells may come from the graft donor. The material was PBMCs, mostly from graft donor cells, obtained 360 days after TCRalphabeta/CD19-depleted stem cell transplant.

The CDR3 is CASRRLGDTQYF. For the CDR3, the DNA is TGTGCCAGCAGGCGACTGGGCGATACGCAGTATTTT. The chain joins TRBV6-2 or TRBV6-3 to TRBJ2-3, with no clear D. This CDR3 contains 12 residues. In germline, CDR1 is MNHEY, CDR2 SVGEGT. Trimming left V 6 bases short and J 6 bases short, with 10 bases between.